This is a list of T cell receptor beta chains from one sample in a study of shared clonotypes between healthy human individuals. Only in-frame clones appear in the TCRdb table, and some are missing; sequencing was by immunoSEQ multiplex PCR. The sample records 90,000 to 120,000 clones, roughly two thirds being singletons. The sequencing input was memory CD8+ T cells sorted from blood. These receptors originate from a woman under 40 in good health. Each CDR3 is given with its conserved first and last residue. Each record gives: clone size, D gene, V gene, J gene, CDR3 DNA, CDR3 protein. A D gene is named only where the DNA matches it firmly. Expanded clones are given a class, and other clones once, few, many or no size at all.

once	-	TRBV25-1	TRBJ1-2	TGTGCCAGCAGTGAATATGAGGAGGGGATTCTTTATGGCTACACCTTC	CASSEYEEGILYGYTF
-	TRBD2	TRBV11-2	TRBJ2-1	TGTGCCAGCAGCTTTACTAGCGGCCAGTACAATGAGCAGTTCTTC	CASSFTSGQYNEQFF
-	TRBD1	TRBV14	TRBJ1-4	TGTGCCAGCAGCCCCCCACCGGGGGGGGACAGGATTGAAAAACTGTTTTTT	CASSPPPGGDRIEKLFF
-	-	TRBV5-1	TRBJ1-2	TGCGCCAGCAGCTTGGGACAGGACTATGGCTACACCTTC	CASSLGQDYGYTF
-	TRBD2	TRBV13	TRBJ2-7	TGTGCCAGCAGCTCGACTAGCGCCTACGAGCAGTACTTC	CASSSTSAYEQYF
-	-	TRBV30	TRBJ1-2	TGTGCCTGGACCTTTGGGAGTCACAACTATGGCTACACCTTC	CAWTFGSHNYGYTF
-	-	TRBV19	TRBJ1-5	TGTGCCAGTAGTCCATCGGACAGTAAGAATCAGCCCCAGCATTTT	CASSPSDSKNQPQHF
-	-	TRBV6-1	TRBJ2-2	TGTGCCAGCATGGGGGGCACCGGGGAGCTGTTTTTT	CASMGGTGELFF
-	TRBD1	TRBV7-9	TRBJ1-4	TGTGCCAGCAGCTTGGGACAGAACCATAATGAAAAACTGTTTTTT	CASSLGQNHNEKLFF
-	TRBD1	TRBV28	TRBJ1-2	TGTGCCATCTCTCCACCCGGGACAGGGCATAACTATGGCTACACCTTC	CAISPPGTGHNYGYTF
once	TRBD1	TRBV7-9	TRBJ2-3	TGTGCCAGCAGCCGCAGACAGGGCCCCACAGATACGCAGTATTTT	CASSRRQGPTDTQYF
-	TRBD1	TRBV10-1	TRBJ1-1	TGCGCCAGCAGACCCGGGACAGGGAAGCTCACTGAAGCTTTCTTT	CASRPGTGKLTEAFF
few	-	TRBV7-9	TRBJ2-1	TGTGCCAGCAGCCCCACTAGTCTGGAGCAGTTCTTC	CASSPTSLEQFF
few	-	TRBV29-1	TRBJ1-2	TGCAGCGTTGACGCTGATCGAGGTGGCTACACCTTC	CSVDADRGGYTF
-	TRBD2	TRBV29-1	TRBJ2-1	TGCAGCGTTGAGGGACTAGCGGGAGGTTACAATGAGCAGTTCTTC	CSVEGLAGGYNEQFF
few	TRBD1	TRBV5-4	TRBJ1-2	TGTGCCAGCAGCACCCGGGACAGGGTGAACTATGGCTACACCTTC	CASSTRDRVNYGYTF
-	TRBD2	TRBV27	TRBJ2-7	TGTGCCACCTCGGGAGGGTTGGGTAACGAGCAGTACTTC	CATSGGLGNEQYF
-	-	TRBV7-3	TRBJ2-7	TGTGCCAGCAGCTCTAGGAACAGTGGGGTACACGAGCAGTACTTC	CASSSRNSGVHEQYF
-	-	TRBV28	TRBJ2-2	TGTGCCAGCAGTTTTCGGCTAGCGAAGGGCCCCGGGGAGCTGTTTTTT	CASSFRLAKGPGELFF
-	-	TRBV7-8	TRBJ2-2	TGTGCCAGCAGCCTTAGTGTTAGCGGTAGTACCGGGGAGCTGTTTTTT	CASSLSVSGSTGELFF
-	-	TRBV19	TRBJ2-7	TGTGCCAGTAGTGCAAGCGGTACCTACGAGCAGTACTTC	CASSASGTYEQYF
few	-	TRBV28	TRBJ2-7	TGTGCCAGCACCTCTTTTCGGGGAGAATCATACGAGCAGTACTTC	CASTSFRGESYEQYF
-	TRBD2	TRBV7-9	TRBJ2-4	TGTGCCAGCAGCCCAGGACTAGCGGGAGAAAACATTCAGTACTTC	CASSPGLAGENIQYF
few	-	TRBV6-5	TRBJ2-7	TGTGCCAGCAGCCCAGGGTTCGAGCAGTACTTC	CASSPGFEQYF
-	TRBD2	TRBV28	TRBJ2-7	TGTGCCAGCAGGCTAGCGGGAGTTTGGGAGCAGTACTTC	CASRLAGVWEQYF